The sequence of this T cell receptor (beta chain) was determined in a study of blood T cells in healthy people across ages. Findings and limits, study-wide: Older age coincided with a roughly linear decline in TCR beta diversity per million T cells. There were more naive CD4+ cells and higher diversity in long-lived donors than in aged donors.

Around 10 milliliters was the volume of peripheral blood drawn from each donor. This CDR3 has 14 amino acids. For the second PCR, which ran for roughly 7 to 11 cycles, a sample-barcoded 5' primer and a J-beta primer mix were used. TCRdb recomputed calls from the 5' RACE reads with MiXCR, one row per CDR3 protein. Of roughly 790,000 distinct CDR3 sequences listed, roughly 45% were seen once; the top ten hold about 20%. Regarding this clonotype: Its antigen remains unidentified.

The sample consisted of blood. This clonotype was obtained from a woman aged 60-75 years in good health. This chain uses TRBV21-1 with TRBJ2-7; the D segment call TRBD1 is taken from the table without a DNA check. TRBV21-1 is reported as a pseudogene. The CDR3 here is CASSIETVGAEQYF. CDR3 nucleotides: TGTGCCAGCAGCATAGAAACAGTTGGGGCCGAGCAGTACTTC.